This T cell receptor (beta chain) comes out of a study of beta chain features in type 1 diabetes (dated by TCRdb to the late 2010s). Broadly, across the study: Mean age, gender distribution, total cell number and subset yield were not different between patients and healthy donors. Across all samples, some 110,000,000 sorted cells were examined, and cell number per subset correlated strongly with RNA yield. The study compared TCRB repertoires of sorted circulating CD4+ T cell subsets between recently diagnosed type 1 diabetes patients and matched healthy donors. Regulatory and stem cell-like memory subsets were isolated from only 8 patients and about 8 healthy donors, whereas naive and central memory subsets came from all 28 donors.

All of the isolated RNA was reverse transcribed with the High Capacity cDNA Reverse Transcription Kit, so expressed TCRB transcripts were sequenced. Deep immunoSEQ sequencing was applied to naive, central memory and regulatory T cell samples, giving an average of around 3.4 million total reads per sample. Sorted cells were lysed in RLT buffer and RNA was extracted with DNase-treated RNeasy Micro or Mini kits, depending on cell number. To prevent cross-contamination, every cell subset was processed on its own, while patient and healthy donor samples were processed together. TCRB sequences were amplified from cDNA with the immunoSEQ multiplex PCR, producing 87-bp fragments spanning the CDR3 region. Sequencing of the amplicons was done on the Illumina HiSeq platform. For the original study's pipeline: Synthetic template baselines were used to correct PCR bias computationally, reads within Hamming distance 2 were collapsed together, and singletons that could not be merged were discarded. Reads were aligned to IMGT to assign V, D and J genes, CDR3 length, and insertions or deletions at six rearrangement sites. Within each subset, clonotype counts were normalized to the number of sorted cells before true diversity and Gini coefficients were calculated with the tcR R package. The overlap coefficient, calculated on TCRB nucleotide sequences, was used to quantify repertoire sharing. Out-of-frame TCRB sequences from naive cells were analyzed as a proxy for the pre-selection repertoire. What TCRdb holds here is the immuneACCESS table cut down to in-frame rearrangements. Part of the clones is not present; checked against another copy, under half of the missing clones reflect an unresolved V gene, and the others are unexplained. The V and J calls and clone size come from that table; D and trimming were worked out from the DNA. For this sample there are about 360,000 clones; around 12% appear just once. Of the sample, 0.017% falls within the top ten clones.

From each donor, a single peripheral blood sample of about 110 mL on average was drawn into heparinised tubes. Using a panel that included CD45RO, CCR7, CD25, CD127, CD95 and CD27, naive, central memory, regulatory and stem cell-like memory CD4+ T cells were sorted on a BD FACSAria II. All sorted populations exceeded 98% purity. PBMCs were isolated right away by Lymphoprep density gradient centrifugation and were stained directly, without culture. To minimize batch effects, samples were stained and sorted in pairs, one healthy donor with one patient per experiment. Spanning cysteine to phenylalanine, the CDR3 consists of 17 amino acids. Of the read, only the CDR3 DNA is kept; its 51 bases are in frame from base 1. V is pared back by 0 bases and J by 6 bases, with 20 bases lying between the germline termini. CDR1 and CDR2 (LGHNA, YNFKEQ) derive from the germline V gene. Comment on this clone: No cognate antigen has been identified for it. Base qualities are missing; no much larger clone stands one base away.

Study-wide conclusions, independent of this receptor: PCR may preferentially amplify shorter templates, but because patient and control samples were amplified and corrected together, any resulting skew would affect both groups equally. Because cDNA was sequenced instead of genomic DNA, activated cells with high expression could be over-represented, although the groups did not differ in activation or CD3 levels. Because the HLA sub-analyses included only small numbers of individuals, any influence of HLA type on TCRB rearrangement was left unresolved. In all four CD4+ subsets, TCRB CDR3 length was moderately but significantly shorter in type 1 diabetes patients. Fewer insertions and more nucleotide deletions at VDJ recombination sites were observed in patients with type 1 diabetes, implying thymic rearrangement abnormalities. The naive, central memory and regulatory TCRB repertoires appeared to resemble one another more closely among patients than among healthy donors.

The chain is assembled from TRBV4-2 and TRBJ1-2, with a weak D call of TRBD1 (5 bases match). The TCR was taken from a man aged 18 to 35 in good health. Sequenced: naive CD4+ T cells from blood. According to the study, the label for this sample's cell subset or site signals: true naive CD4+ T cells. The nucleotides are TGTGCCAGCAGCCAAGATCTAAAACAGGCGAGAAAGGATGGCTACACCTTC. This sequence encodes CASSQDLKQARKDGYTF.